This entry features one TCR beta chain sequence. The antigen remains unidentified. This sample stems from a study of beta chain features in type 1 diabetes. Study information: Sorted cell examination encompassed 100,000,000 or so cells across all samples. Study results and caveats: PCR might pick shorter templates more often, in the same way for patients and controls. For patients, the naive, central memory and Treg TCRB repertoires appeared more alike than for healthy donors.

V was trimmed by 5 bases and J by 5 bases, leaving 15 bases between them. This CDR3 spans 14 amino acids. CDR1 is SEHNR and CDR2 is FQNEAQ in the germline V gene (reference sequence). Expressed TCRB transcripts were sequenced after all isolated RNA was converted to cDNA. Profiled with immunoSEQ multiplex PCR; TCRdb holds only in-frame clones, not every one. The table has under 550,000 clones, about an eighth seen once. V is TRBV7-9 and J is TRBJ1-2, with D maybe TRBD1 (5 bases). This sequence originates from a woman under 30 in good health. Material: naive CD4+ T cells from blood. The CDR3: CASSLITGPYGYTF. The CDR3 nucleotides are TGTGCCAGCAGCCTGATAACAGGACCATATGGCTACACCTTC.